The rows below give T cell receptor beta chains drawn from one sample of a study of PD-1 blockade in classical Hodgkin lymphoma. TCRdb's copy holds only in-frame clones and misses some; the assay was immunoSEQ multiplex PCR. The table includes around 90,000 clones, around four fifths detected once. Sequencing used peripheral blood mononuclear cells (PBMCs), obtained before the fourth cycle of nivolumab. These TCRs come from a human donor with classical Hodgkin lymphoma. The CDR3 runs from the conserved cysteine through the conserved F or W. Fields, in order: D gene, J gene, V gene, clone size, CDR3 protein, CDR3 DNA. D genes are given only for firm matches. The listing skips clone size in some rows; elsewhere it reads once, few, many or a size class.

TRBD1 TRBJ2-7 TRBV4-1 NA CASSQEGTGGYEQYF TGCGCCAGCAGCCAAGAAGGGACAGGGGGATACGAGCAGTACTTC
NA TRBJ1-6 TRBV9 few CASSVELGSSYNSPLHF TGTGCCAGCAGCGTAGAGTTGGGAAGCTCCTATAATTCACCCCTCCACTTT
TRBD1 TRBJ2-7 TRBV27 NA CASAFGQGKTNEQYF TGTGCCAGCGCCTTTGGACAGGGGAAGACTAACGAGCAGTACTTC
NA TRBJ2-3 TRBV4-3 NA CASSQDGVSTDTQYF TGCGCCAGCAGCCAAGATGGCGTAAGCACAGATACGCAGTATTTT
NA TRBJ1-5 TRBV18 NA CAGAGEDQPQHF TGTGCCGGCGCAGGGGAAGATCAGCCCCAGCATTTT
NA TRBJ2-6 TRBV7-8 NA CASSDPQSRANVLTF TGTGCCAGCAGCGACCCACAAAGTCGGGCCAACGTCCTGACTTTC
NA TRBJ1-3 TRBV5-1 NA CASSREGVPGNTIYF TGCGCCAGCAGCCGCGAAGGGGTACCTGGAAACACCATATATTTT
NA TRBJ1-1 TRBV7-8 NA CATSQGLANTEAFF TGTGCCACAAGCCAAGGGCTGGCGAACACTGAAGCTTTCTTT
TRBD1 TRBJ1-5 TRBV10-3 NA CAISGGQGTNQPQHF TGTGCCATCAGTGGGGGACAGGGTACCAATCAGCCCCAGCATTTT
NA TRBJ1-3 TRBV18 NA CASSPTRTPSGNTIYF TGTGCCAGCTCACCAACGCGGACGCCTTCTGGAAACACCATATATTTT
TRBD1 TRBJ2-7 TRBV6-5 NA CASTRTGVDEQYF TGTGCCAGCACCCGGACAGGGGTTGACGAGCAGTACTTC
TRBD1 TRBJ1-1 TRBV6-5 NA CASSYSRTGNTEAFF TGTGCCAGCAGTTACTCTAGGACAGGGAACACTGAAGCTTTCTTT
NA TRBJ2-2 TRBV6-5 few CASPVAGELFF TGTGCCAGCCCGGTCGCCGGGGAGCTGTTTTTT
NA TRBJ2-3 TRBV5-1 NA CASSYLAGPEDTQYF TGCGCCAGCAGCTACCTTGCAGGACCCGAAGATACGCAGTATTTT
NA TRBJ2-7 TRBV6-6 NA CASRRLTGNYEQYF TGTGCCAGCAGACGCCTTACAGGGAACTACGAGCAGTACTTC
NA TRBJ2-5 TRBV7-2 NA CASSFQETQYF TGTGCCAGCAGCTTTCAAGAGACCCAGTACTTC
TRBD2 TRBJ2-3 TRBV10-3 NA CAVTSGSTDTQYF TGTGCCGTTACTAGCGGGAGCACAGATACGCAGTATTTT
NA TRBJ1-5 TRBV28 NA CASRRNSNQPQHF TGTGCCAGCCGTAGAAATAGCAATCAGCCCCAGCATTTT
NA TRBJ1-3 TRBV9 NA CASSPRPAASGNTIYF TGTGCCAGCAGCCCCCGACCAGCGGCCTCTGGAAACACCATATATTTT
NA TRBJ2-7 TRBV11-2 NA CASSLRRISLALGEQYF TGTGCCAGCAGCTTACGGCGTATATCACTAGCATTAGGCGAGCAGTACTTC
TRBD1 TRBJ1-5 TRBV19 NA CASSIRTGSSNQPQHF TGTGCCAGTAGTATACGGACAGGGTCTAGCAATCAGCCCCAGCATTTT
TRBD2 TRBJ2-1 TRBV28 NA CASRLSSGSPNEQFF TGTGCCAGCCGCCTCTCTAGCGGGAGTCCCAATGAGCAGTTCTTC
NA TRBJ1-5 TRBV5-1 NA CASSFGGSSNQPQHF TGCGCCAGCAGCTTTGGGGGCTCCAGCAATCAGCCCCAGCATTTT
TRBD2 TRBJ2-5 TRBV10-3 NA CAISTSGGEETQYF TGTGCCATCTCGACTAGCGGGGGGGAAGAGACCCAGTACTTC
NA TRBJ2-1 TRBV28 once CASSLEQPYNEQFF TGTGCCAGCAGTTTAGAACAGCCCTACAATGAGCAGTTCTTC
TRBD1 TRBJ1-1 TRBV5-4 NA CASSLGQGGTEAFF TGTGCCAGCAGCTTGGGACAGGGCGGCACTGAAGCTTTCTTT
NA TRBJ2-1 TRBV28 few CASSSTNSNEQFF TGTGCCAGCAGCTCGACGAACTCCAATGAGCAGTTCTTC
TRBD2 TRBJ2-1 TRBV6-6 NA CASSYTGTSGTQFF TGTGCCAGCAGTTACACAGGGACTAGCGGGACGCAGTTCTTC
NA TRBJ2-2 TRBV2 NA CASSDVRGRTGELFF TGTGCCAGCAGTGATGTAAGGGGGAGGACCGGGGAGCTGTTTTTT
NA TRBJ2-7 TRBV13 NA CASSATGHLLSYEQYF TGTGCCAGCAGCGCCACCGGACACCTCCTTTCCTACGAGCAGTACTTC
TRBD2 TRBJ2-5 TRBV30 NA CAWIPTSGGRETQYF TGTGCCTGGATTCCGACTAGCGGAGGGCGGGAGACCCAGTACTTC
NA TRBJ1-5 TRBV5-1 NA CASSLSGQGNQPQHF TGCGCCAGCAGCTTGTCGGGGCAGGGGAATCAGCCCCAGCATTTT
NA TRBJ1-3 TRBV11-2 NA CASSLAGSAGNTIYF TGTGCCAGCAGCTTAGCGGGCAGCGCTGGAAACACCATATATTTT
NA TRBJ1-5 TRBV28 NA CASSLGPGTVNQPQHF TGTGCCAGCAGTTTAGGCCCCGGGACGGTAAATCAGCCCCAGCATTTT
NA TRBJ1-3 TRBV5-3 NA CARSLEGSSGNTIYF TGTGCCAGAAGCTTGGAAGGGAGTTCAGGAAACACCATATATTTT